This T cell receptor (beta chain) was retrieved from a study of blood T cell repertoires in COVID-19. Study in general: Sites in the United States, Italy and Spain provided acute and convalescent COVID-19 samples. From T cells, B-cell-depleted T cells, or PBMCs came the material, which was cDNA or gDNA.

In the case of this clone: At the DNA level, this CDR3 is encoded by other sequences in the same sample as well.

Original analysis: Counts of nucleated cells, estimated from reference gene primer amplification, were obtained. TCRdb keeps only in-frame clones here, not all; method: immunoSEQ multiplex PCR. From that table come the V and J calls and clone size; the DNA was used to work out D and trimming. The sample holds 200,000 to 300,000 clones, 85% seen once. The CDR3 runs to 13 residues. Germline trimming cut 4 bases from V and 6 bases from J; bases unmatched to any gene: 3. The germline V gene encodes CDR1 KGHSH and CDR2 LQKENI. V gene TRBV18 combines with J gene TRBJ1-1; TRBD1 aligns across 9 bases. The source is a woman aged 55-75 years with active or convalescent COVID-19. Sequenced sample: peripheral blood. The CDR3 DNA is TGTGCCAGCTCACTGGACAGGGGCGCTGAAGCTTTCTTT. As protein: CASSLDRGAEAFF.